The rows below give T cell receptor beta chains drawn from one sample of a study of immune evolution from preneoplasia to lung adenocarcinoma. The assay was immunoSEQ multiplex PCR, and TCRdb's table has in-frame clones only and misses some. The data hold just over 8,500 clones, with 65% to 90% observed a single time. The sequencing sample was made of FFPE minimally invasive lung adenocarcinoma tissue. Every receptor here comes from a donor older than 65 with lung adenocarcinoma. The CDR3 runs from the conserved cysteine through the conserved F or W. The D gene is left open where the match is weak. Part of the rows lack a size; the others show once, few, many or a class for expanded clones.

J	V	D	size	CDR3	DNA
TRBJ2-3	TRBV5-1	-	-	CASSKGLDTDTQYF	TGCGCCAGCAGCAAGGGACTTGACACAGATACGCAGTATTTT
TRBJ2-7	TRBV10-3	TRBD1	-	CAISPLGGDRDEQYF	TGTGCCATCAGTCCCCTGGGGGGGGACAGGGACGAGCAGTACTTC
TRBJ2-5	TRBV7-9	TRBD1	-	CASSPLTGWYQETQYF	TGTGCCAGCAGCCCTTTGACAGGGTGGTACCAAGAGACCCAGTACTTC
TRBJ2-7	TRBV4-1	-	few	CASSQSQGLGEQYF	TGCGCCAGCAGCCAAAGCCAGGGCCTAGGGGAGCAGTACTTC
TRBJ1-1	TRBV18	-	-	CASSPGVNTEAFF	TGTGCCAGCTCACCGGGTGTGAACACTGAAGCTTTCTTT
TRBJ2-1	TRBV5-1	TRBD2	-	CASSRYTSSGSLTYNEQFF	TGCGCCAGCAGCCGCTATACTTCTAGCGGGAGCCTAACCTACAATGAGCAGTTCTTC
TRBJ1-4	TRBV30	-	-	CAWRSGEKLFF	TGTGCCTGGAGATCCGGTGAAAAACTGTTTTTT
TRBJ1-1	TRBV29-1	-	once	CSVGRGNTEAFF	TGCAGCGTTGGCCGTGGGAACACTGAAGCTTTCTTT
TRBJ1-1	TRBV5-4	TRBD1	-	CASSLKTGAGTEAFF	TGTGCCAGCAGCTTAAAGACAGGGGCGGGCACTGAAGCTTTCTTT
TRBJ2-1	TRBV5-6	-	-	CASSLSSGRSYNEQFF	TGTGCCAGCAGTTTAAGTAGCGGTAGATCCTACAATGAGCAGTTCTTC
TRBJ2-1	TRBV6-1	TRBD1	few	CASSEGTGSINEQFF	TGTGCCAGCAGTGAGGGGACAGGCTCAATCAATGAGCAGTTCTTC
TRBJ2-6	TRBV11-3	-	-	CASSGGSGANVLTF	TGTGCCAGCAGTGGAGGCTCTGGGGCCAACGTCCTGACTTTC
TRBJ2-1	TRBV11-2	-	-	CASSFAGRSSYNEQFF	TGTGCCAGCAGCTTTGCAGGGAGAAGCTCCTACAATGAGCAGTTCTTC